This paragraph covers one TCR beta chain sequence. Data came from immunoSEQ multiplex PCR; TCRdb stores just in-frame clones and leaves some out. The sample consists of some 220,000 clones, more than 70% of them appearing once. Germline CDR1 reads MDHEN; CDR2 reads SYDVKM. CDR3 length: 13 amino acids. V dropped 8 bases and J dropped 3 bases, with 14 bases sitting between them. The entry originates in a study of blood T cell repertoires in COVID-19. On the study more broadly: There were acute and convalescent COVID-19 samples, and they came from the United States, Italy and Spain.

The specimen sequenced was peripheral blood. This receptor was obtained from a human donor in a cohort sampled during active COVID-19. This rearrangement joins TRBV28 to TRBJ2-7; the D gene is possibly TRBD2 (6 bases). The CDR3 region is CASLGLGGYEQYF. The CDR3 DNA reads TGTGCCAGCCTTGGACTGGGGGGCTACGAGCAGTACTTC.